This TCR beta chain was identified in a study of sequential checkpoint blockade in melanoma. The study's findings and limits: Mutational load did not correlate with tumor T-cell fraction or clonality. In arm A, pretreatment tumor clonality was associated with response.

The germline CDR1 and CDR2 sequences are MNHNS and SASEGT. This CDR3 contains 13 residues. V was pared by 0 bases and J by 3 bases, with 5 bases between. Method: immunoSEQ multiplex PCR; TCRdb's copy keeps in-frame clones and lacks some. The data show approximately 19,000 clones, about 28% seen once. A note on this clone: Its specificity is unknown.

Treatment reported: randomized to nivolumab then ipilimumab (arm A) or the reverse (arm B). The specimen was tumor tissue (inferred from file names), collected from a patient given nivolumab and ipilimumab in sequence. The chain joins TRBV6-1 to TRBJ1-1; D is uncertain. The sequence was obtained from a human donor with melanoma. CDR3 amino acids: CASSEAGDTEAFF. DNA for the CDR3: TGTGCCAGCAGTGAAGCTGGGGACACTGAAGCTTTCTTT.